This entry describes one T cell receptor (beta chain). Its cognate antigen is unknown. The junction differs from germline at one of its ends, possibly a read error. The CDR3 is 13 residues long. Germline V gene sequence: CDR1 LGHNA, CDR2 YSLEER. The data were obtained in a study of blood T cells in healthy people across ages. Overall study results and limits: Those diversity estimates obtained from one million T cells were thought to be underestimates.

Primers used in a second PCR of about 6 to 11 cycles were a sample-barcoded 5' primer and a J-beta primer mix. TCRdb processed the 5' RACE reads anew with MiXCR; each CDR3 protein has one entry. The sample records about 1.1 million distinct CDR3 sequences, less than 45% being singletons. The sample comprised blood. V gene TRBV4-3 combines with J gene TRBJ2-1; D ambiguous. This clonotype was sampled from a man aged 18 to 29 in good health. The CDR3 region has the DNA TGCGTCAGCAGCCAAGGCCTGATGAATGAGCAGTTCTTC. Translated: CVSSQGLMNEQFF.